Ten or more counts support the clone carrying this TCR beta chain. The data derive from a study of blood T cell repertoires in COVID-19. Study summary: PBMCs, B-cell-depleted T cells, or T cells were the source of the cDNA or gDNA that made up the material.

Authors' data handling: By means of reference gene primer amplification, nucleated cell counts were estimated. Sequencing was performed with immunoSEQ multiplex PCR; in TCRdb, only in-frame clones are kept and a portion is missing. V and J calls and clone size follow that table, whereas D and trimming were derived from the DNA. The sample shows approximately 160,000 clones, approximately 78% of them seen only once. This CDR3 is 11 amino acids long. Germline V gene sequence: CDR1 SGHDT, CDR2 YYEEEE. Trimming took 0 bases from V and 10 from J, leaving 5 bases between them. The rearrangement uses TRBV5-6 and TRBJ2-1; maybe TRBD2 (5 bases). Sequenced: peripheral blood. This clonotype originated in a human donor in a cohort sampled during active COVID-19. This CDR3 reads CASSLGGEQFF. DNA for the CDR3: TGTGCCAGCAGCTTGGGAGGGGAGCAGTTCTTC.